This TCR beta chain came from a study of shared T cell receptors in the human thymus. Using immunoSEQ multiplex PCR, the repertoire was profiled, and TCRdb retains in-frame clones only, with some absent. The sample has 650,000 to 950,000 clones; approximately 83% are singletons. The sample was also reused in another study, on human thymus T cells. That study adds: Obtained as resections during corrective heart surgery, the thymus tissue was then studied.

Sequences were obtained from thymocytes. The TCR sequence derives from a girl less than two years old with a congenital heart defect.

CDR3 loop: CASSDRTSGGLYNEQFF. The CDR3 coding sequence is TGTGCCAGCAGTGACAGGACTAGCGGGGGTCTATACAATGAGCAGTTCTTC. The chain joins TRBV6-1 to TRBJ2-1; the match to TRBD2 covers 13 bases. Losses at the gene ends were 3 bases for V and 4 bases for J; bases not matched to a gene: 6. The germline CDR1 and CDR2 sequences are MNHNS and SASEGT. This CDR3 is built from 17 residues.